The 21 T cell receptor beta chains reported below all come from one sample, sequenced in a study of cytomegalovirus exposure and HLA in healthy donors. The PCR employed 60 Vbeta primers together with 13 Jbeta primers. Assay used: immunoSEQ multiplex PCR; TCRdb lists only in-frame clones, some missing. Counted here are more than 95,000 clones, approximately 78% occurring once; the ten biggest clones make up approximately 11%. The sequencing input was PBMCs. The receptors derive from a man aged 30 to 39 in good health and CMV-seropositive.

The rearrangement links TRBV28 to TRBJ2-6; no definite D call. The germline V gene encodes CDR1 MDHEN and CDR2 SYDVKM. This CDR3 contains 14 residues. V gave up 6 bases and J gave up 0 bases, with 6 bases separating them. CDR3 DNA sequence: TGTGCCAGCAGATATAGCTCTGGGGCCAACGTCCTGACTTTC. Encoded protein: CASRYSSGANVLTF.

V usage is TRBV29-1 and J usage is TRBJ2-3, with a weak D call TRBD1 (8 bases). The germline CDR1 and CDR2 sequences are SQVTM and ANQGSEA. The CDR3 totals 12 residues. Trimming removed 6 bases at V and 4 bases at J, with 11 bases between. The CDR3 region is CSVAGQADTQYF. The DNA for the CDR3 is TGCAGCGTAGCGGGACAGGCAGATACGCAGTATTTT.

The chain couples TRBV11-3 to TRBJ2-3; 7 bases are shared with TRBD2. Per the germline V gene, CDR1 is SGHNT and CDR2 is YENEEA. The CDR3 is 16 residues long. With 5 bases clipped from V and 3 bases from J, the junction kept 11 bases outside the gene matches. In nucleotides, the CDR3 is TGTGCCAGCAGCCTTAGCGGGCCGAGGCGTACAGATACGCAGTATTTT. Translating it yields CASSLSGPRRTDTQYF.

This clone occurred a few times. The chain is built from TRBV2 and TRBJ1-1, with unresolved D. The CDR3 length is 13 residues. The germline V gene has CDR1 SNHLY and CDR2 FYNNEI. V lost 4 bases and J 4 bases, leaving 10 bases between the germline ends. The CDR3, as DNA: TGTGCCAGCAGTGTGGAGGAATCCACTGAAGCTTTCTTT. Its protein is CASSVEESTEAFF.

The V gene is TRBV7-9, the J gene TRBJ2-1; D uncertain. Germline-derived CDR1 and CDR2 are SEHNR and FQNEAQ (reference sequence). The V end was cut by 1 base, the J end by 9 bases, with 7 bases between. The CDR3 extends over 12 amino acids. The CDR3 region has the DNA TGTGCCAGCAGCTTAGTCGGCGGTGAGCAGTTCTTC. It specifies CASSLVGGEQFF.

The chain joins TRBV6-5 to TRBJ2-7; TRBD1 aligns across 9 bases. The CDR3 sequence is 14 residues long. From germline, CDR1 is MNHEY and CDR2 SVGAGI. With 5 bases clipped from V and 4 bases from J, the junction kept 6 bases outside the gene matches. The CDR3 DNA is TGTGCCAGCAGTCGGGACAGGGCGAAATACGAGCAGTACTTC. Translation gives CASSRDRAKYEQYF.

The CDR3 DNA is TGTGCCAGCTCTCCGGGACAGGCCTCCTACGAGCAGTACTTC. As protein: CASSPGQASYEQYF. This chain links TRBV18 with TRBJ2-7; 8 bases match TRBD1. This CDR3 is built from 14 residues. Germline loops: CDR1 KGHSH, CDR2 LQKENI. V lost 6 bases, J lost 0 bases, and 4 bases stayed unmatched.

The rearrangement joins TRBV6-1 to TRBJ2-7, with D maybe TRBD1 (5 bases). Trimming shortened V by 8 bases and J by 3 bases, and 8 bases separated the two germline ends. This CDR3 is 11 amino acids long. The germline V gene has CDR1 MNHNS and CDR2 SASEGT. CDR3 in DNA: TGTGCCAGCCCCGACAGCTACGAGCAGTACTTC. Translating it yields CASPDSYEQYF.

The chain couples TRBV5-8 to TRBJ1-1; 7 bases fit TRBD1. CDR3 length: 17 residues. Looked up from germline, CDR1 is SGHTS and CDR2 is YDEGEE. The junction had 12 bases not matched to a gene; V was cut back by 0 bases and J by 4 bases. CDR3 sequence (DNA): TGTGCCAGCAGCTTGGTATTAGGCTCAGGGGGATCCACTGAAGCTTTCTTT. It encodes CASSLVLGSGGSTEAFF.

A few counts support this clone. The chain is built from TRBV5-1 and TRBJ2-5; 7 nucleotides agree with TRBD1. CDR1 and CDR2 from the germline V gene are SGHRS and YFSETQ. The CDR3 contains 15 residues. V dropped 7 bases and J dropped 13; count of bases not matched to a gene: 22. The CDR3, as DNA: TGCGCCAGCGGTTCTAGGACAGGCTCATCCCTGACGTGGTACTTC. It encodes CASGSRTGSSLTWYF.

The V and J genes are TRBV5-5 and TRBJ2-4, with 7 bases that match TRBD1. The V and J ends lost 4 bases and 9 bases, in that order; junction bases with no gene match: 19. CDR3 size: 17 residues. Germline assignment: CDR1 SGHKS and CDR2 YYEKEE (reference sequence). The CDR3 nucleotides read TGTGCCAGCAGCGCCCGGACAGGTGGTATGATTTGGGGCATTCAGTACTTC. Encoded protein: CASSARTGGMIWGIQYF.

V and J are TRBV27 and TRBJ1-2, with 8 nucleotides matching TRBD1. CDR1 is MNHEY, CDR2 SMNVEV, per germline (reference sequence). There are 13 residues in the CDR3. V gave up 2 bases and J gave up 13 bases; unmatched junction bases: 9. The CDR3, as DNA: TGTGCCAGCAGTTTAAGAGTCGGACAGGGACCCACCTTC. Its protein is CASSLRVGQGPTF.

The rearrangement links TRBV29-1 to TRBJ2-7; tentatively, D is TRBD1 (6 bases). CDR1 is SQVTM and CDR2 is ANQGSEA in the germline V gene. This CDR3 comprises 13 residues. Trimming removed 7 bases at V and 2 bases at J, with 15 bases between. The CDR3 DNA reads TGCAGCGATAGCTCGGGACAACCCTACGAGCAGTACTTC. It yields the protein CSDSSGQPYEQYF.

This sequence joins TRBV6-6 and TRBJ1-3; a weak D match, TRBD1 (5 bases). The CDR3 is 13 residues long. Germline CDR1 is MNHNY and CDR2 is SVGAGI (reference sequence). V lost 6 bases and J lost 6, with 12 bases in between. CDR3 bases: TGTGCCAGCAGCGCAGGGTATGCAAACACCATATATTTT. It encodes CASSAGYANTIYF.

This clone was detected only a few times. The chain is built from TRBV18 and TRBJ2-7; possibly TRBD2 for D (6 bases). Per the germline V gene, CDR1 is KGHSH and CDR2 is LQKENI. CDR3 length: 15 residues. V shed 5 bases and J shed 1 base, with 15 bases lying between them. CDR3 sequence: CASSEPGTASYEQYF. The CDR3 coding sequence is TGTGCCAGCTCAGAGCCGGGGACTGCTTCCTACGAGCAGTACTTC.

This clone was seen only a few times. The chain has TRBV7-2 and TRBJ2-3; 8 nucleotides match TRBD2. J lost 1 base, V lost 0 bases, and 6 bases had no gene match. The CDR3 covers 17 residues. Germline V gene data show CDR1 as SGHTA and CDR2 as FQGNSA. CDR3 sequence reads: CASSLAGTRGGTDTQYF. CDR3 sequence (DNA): TGTGCCAGCAGCTTAGCCGGGACTAGAGGCGGCACAGATACGCAGTATTTT.

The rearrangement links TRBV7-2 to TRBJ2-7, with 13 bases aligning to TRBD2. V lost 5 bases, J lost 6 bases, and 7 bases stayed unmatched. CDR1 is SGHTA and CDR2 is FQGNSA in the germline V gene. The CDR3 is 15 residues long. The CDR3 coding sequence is TGTGCCAGCAGCCTGGGACTAGCGGGATTCCGCGAGCAGTACTTC. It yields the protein CASSLGLAGFREQYF.

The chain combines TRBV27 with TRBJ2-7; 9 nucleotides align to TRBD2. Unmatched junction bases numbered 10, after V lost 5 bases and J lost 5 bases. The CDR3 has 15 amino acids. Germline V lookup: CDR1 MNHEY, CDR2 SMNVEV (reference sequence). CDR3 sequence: CASSIAAGGPDEQYF. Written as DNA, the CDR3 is TGTGCCAGCAGTATCGCGGCGGGAGGGCCAGACGAGCAGTACTTC.

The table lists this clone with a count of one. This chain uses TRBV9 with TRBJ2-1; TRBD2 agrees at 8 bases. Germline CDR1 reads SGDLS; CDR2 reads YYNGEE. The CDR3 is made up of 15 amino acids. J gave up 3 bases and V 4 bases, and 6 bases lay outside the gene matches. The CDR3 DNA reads TGTGCCAGCAGCAGGGCCAGCGGGAGCTACAATGAGCAGTTCTTC. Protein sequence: CASSRASGSYNEQFF.

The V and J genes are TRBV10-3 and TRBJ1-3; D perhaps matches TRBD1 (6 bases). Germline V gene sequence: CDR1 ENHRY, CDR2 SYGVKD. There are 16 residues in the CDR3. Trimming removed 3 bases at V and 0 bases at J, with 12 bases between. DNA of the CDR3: TGTGCCATCAGTGACCTCAGGGGCTACTCTGGAAACACCATATATTTT. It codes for CAISDLRGYSGNTIYF.

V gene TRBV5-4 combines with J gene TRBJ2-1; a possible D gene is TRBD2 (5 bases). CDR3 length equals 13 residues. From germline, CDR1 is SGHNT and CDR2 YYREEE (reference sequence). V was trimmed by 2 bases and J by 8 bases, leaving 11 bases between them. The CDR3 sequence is CASSLDYIDEQFF. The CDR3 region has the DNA TGTGCCAGCAGCTTAGACTACATCGATGAGCAGTTCTTC.